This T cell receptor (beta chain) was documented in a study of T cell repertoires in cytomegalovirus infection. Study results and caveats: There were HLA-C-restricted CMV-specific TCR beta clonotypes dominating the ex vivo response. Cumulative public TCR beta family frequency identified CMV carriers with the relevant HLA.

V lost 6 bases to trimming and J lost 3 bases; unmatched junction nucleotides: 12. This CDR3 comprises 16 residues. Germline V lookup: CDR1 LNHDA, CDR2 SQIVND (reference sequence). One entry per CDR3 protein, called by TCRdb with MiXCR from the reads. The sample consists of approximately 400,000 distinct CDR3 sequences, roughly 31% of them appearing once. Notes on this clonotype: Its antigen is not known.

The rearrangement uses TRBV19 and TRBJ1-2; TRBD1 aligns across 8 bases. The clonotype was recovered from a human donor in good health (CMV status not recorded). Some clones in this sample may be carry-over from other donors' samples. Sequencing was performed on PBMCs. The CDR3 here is CASSAAPQGVDYGYTF. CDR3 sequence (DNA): TGTGCCAGTAGCGCCGCTCCACAGGGGGTTGACTATGGCTACACCTTC.